The clone carrying this TCR beta chain was observed many times. Time point meaning: patch test 2, 6 weeks after DPC sensitization. The treatment was: therapeutic diphenylcyclopropenone sensitization with weekly scalp DPC. These data come from a study of human T cells and chemical hapten exposure. TCRdb redid the calling of the RACE reads with MiXCR, one entry per CDR3 protein. The sample contains more than 75,000 distinct CDR3 sequences, about 9.3% of which appear only once. CDR1 and CDR2 (germline): SNHLY, FYNNEI. Losses at the gene ends were 10 bases for V and 0 bases for J; bases not matched to a gene: 3. This CDR3 region has 13 residues.

This clonotype was obtained from a woman in her forties with alopecia areata. Some clones in this sample may be carry-over from other donors' samples. The starting material was whole blood, obtained in connection with sensitization to the hapten diphenylcyclopropenone (DPC). This sequence joins TRBV2 and TRBJ1-5; 7 bases map to TRBD1. Here the CDR3 reads CATRGYSNQPQHF. CDR3 in DNA: TGTGCCACCAGGGGGTATAGCAATCAGCCCCAGCATTTT.